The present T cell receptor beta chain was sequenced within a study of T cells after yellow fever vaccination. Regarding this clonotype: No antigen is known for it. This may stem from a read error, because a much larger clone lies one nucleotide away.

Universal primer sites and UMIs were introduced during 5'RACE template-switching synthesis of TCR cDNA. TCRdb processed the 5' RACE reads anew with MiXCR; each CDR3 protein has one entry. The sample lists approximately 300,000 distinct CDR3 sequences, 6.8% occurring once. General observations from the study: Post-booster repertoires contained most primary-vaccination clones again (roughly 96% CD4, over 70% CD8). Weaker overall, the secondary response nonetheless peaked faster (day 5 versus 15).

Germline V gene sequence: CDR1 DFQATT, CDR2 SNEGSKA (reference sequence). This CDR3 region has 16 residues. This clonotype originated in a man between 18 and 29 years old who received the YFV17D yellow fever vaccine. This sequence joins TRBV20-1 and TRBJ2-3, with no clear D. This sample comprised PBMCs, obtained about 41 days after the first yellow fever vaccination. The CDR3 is CNARGVSNDLTDTQYF. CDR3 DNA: TGCAATGCTAGAGGAGTATCGAACGACCTCACAGATACGCAGTATTTT.